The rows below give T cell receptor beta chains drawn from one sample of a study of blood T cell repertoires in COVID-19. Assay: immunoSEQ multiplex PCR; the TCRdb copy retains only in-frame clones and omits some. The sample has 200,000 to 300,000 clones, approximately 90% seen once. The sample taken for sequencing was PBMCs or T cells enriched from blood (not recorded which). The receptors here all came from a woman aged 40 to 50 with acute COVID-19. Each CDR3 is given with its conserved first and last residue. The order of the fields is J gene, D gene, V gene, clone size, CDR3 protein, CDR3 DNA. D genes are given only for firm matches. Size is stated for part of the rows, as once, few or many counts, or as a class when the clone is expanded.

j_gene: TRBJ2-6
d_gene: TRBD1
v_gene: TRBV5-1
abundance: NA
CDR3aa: CASSLGTGGPTSGANVLTF
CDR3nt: TGCGCCAGCAGCCTTGGGACAGGGGGCCCGACCTCTGGGGCCAACGTCCTGACTTTC

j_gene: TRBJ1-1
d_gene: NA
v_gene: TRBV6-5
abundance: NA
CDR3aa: CASSLIANTEAFF
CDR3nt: TGTGCCAGCAGCTTAATAGCGAACACTGAAGCTTTCTTT

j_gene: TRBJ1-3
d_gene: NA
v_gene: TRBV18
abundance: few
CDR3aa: CASSPPLPGTSGNTIYF
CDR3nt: TGTGCCAGCTCACCTCCCCTCCCCGGGACATCTGGAAACACCATATATTTT

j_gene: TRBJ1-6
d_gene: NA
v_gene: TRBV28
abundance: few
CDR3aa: CASSAAGQNSSPLHF
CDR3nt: TGTGCCAGCAGTGCTGCAGGGCAGAACAGTTCACCCCTCCACTTT

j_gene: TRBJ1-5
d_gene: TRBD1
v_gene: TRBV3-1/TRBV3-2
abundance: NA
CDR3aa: CASSQDLKTGGYSNQPQHF
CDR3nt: TGTGCCAGCAGCCAAGATTTGAAGACAGGGGGCTATAGCAATCAGCCCCAGCATTTT

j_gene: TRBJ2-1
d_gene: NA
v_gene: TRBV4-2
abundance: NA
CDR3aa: CASSQGERGLQFF
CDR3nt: TGTGCCAGCAGCCAAGGGGAGAGGGGGTTGCAGTTCTTC

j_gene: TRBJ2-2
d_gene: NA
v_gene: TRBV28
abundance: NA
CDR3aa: CASSLYGVHTGELFF
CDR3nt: TGTGCCAGCAGTTTATACGGGGTCCACACCGGGGAGCTGTTTTTT

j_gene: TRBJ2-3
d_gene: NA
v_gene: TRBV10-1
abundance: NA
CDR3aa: CASSESDTQYF
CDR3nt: TGCGCCAGCAGTGAATCGGATACGCAGTATTTT

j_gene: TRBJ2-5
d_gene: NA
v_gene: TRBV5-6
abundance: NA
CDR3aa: CASSLGRFKETQYF
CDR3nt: TGTGCCAGCAGCTTGGGCAGATTCAAAGAGACCCAGTACTTC

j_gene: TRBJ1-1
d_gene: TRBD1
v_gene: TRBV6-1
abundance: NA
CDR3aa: CASSEWGRDRYRGTEAFF
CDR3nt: TGTGCCAGCAGTGAATGGGGGCGGGACAGGTATCGGGGGACTGAAGCTTTCTTT

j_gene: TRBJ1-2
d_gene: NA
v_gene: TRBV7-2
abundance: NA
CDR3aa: CASSLVPTRLEGDGYTF
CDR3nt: TGTGCCAGCAGCTTAGTCCCGACCAGGTTGGAAGGGGATGGCTACACCTTC